The 30 T cell receptor beta chains presented below share a single source sample, sequenced in a study of T cells in Graves' hyperthyroidism and ophthalmopathy. TCR beta CDR3 regions were amplified from RNA transcripts. When the TCR CDR3 underwent first-round RT-PCR, the HTBI primer set was used. MiXCR was run by TCRdb on the multiplex PCR reads, yielding one entry per CDR3 protein. The sample has 550,000 to 650,000 distinct CDR3 sequences; 12% to 15% are singletons. Sequencing input: blood. The source is a woman aged 40 to 49 with Graves' hyperthyroidism.

This clonotype was detected many times. The genes are TRBV5-1 and TRBJ1-1; no definite D call. Germline loops: CDR1 SGHRS, CDR2 YFSETQ. This CDR3 contains 15 residues. Trimming shortened V by 0 bases and J by 0 bases, and 9 bases separated the two germline ends. CDR3: CASSLAAGLNTEAFF. The CDR3 bases are TGCGCCAGCAGCTTGGCGGCAGGTTTGAACACTGAAGCTTTCTTT.

The chain links TRBV20-1 to TRBJ2-5; TRBD1 matches 7 bases. Germline V CDR1 and CDR2: DFQATT, SNEGSKA (reference sequence). Trimming removed 6 bases from V and 10 bases from J; junction bases left unmatched: 11. The CDR3 is 12 amino acids. The DNA for the CDR3 is TGCAGTGCCCCCGGGACAGTCAGGGGCCAGTACTTC. Translation gives CSAPGTVRGQYF.

In its sample, this clonotype was seen a few times. The gene calls are TRBV9 and TRBJ1-2, with a tentative D call TRBD1 (6 bases). The CDR3 covers 15 residues. Germline-derived CDR1 and CDR2 are SGDLS and YYNGEE. Trimming cost V 5 bases and J 8 bases, with 22 bases left between them. The CDR3 sequence: CASRGLGTGLIGYTF. CDR3 nucleotide sequence: TGTGCCAGCAGGGGGTTAGGCACAGGGTTGATCGGCTACACCTTC.

This clonotype was found many times. V usage is TRBV28 and J usage is TRBJ2-7; unclear D gene. V was pared by 9 bases and J by 2 bases, with 11 bases between. Germline CDR1 is MDHEN and CDR2 is SYDVKM. This CDR3 is built from 12 residues. For the CDR3, the DNA is TGTGCCAGTATGGACGATCCCTACGAGCAGTACTTC. Its protein product is CASMDDPYEQYF.

The J gene is TRBJ1-6, the V gene TRBV14; D might be TRBD1 (5 bases). V shed 5 bases and J shed 7 bases, with 12 bases lying between them. The CDR3 is 14 amino acids. Germline CDR1 reads SGHDN; CDR2 reads FVKESK. The CDR3 sequence: CASSAGHGNSPLHF. CDR3 DNA sequence: TGTGCCAGCAGCGCTGGACACGGGAATTCACCCCTCCACTTT.

On this clonotype: Relative to the germline gene, one junction end is altered; a read error may explain this. This chain uses TRBV7-2 with TRBJ1-2, with TRBD1 matching 11 bases. The CDR3 spans 15 residues. In germline, CDR1 is SGHTA, CDR2 FQGNSA. CDR3 DNA sequence: TGTGCCGGCAGCTTAGCGGACAGGGGGCCTGATGGCTACACCTTC. Its translation is CAGSLADRGPDGYTF.

The V gene is TRBV19, the J gene TRBJ2-1, with 10 positions matching TRBD2. The germline gives CDR1 LNHDA, CDR2 SQIVND (reference sequence). After removal of 0 bases from V and 9 bases from J, the junction contained 8 bases not matched to a gene. The CDR3 consists of 16 residues. The CDR3 coding sequence is TGTGCCAGTAGTATAGATAGCAGCGGGAGGGAGGGTGAGCAGTTCTTC. It translates to CASSIDSSGREGEQFF.

This clonotype was seen repeatedly, ten times or more. V gene TRBV27 combines with J gene TRBJ1-6; D is unclear. V lost 2 bases and J lost 9, with 8 bases in between. The length of the CDR3 is 13 residues. Germline values: CDR1 MNHEY, CDR2 SMNVEV (reference sequence). CDR3 sequence: CASSLRLGSPLHF. CDR3 nucleotide sequence: TGTGCCAGCAGTTTAAGGTTGGGTTCACCCCTCCACTTT.

The chain has TRBV28 and TRBJ2-1, with 11 bases aligning to TRBD1. The germline V gene encodes CDR1 MDHEN and CDR2 SYDVKM. The CDR3 sequence is 17 residues long. V was clipped by 6 bases and J by 4 bases; unmatched bases: 11. This chain's CDR3 is CASSQIPGQGEYNEQFF. The CDR3, as DNA: TGTGCCAGCAGCCAAATTCCGGGACAGGGGGAGTACAATGAGCAGTTCTTC.

V gene TRBV28 combines with J gene TRBJ2-1; TRBD1 aligns across 8 bases. Germline-derived CDR1 and CDR2 are MDHEN and SYDVKM. V shed 1 base, J shed 16 bases, and the junction held 6 bases outside the gene matches. This CDR3 has 12 amino acids. CDR3 DNA sequence: TGTGCCAGCAGTTTATACCCAGGGGGCTGCTTCTTC. Its translation is CASSLYPGGCFF.

This clonotype has at least ten counts. The CDR3 DNA follows: TGTGCCAGCAGCCCCCCTTACCTCTACGAGCAGTACTTC. Translation gives CASSPPYLYEQYF. V gene TRBV14 combines with J gene TRBJ2-7; D is undetermined. From germline, CDR1 is SGHDN and CDR2 FVKESK. The length of the CDR3 is 13 residues. Trimming shortened V by 4 bases and J by 3 bases, and 10 bases separated the two germline ends.

With regard to this clonotype: Possible read error: a much larger clone is one base away. The chain combines TRBV12-3 or TRBV12-4 with TRBJ2-6; a possible D gene is TRBD2 (6 bases). The CDR3 loop spans 17 amino acids. The CDR3 is CVSSLFTDYSGANVLTF. DNA of the CDR3: TGTGTCAGCAGTTTATTTACGGACTACTCTGGGGCCAACGTCCTGACTTTC.

For this clonotype: Possible read error: a much larger clone is one base away. The V call is TRBV30, the J call TRBJ2-1; D remains unclear. This CDR3 region has 12 residues. Germline assignment: CDR1 GTSNPN and CDR2 SVGIG (reference sequence). The chain's CDR3 is CVCRSSYNEQFF. DNA for the CDR3: TGTGTTTGCAGATCGTCCTACAATGAGCAGTTCTTC.

This clonotype has just one count. This chain joins TRBV4-2 and TRBJ2-1; D might be TRBD2 (5 bases). Germline V CDR1 and CDR2: LGHNA, YNFKEQ. Deletions cut 1 base from V and 8 bases from J, with 18 bases between. CDR3 length: 16 amino acids. CDR3 in amino acids: CASSQVWTGLGDEQFF. CDR3 in DNA: TGTGCCAGCAGCCAAGTTTGGACGGGGTTGGGAGATGAGCAGTTCTTC.

V is TRBV6-1 and J is TRBJ1-5; 8 bases map to TRBD1. The CDR3 consists of 14 residues. The germline CDR1 and CDR2 sequences are MNHNS and SASEGT. V was pared by 6 bases and J by 6 bases, with 7 bases of the junction left unmatched. Here the CDR3 reads CASRQGGTGQPQHF. As DNA, the CDR3 is TGTGCCAGCAGACAGGGGGGTACGGGTCAGCCCCAGCATTTT.

The sample holds many counts of this clonotype. The chain recombines TRBV25-1 with TRBJ2-3; D is uncertain. With 5 bases removed from V and 5 bases from J, the gap between germline ends came to 17 bases. This CDR3 has 15 residues. CDR1 and CDR2 from the germline V gene are MGHDK and SYGVNS. This CDR3 reads CASSPRAALGDTQYF. The CDR3 nucleotides read TGTGCCAGCAGTCCCCGGGCTGCCCTCGGAGATACGCAGTATTTT.

The sample holds many counts of this clonotype. The V gene is TRBV5-1, the J gene TRBJ2-1, with 7 bases matching TRBD2. The CDR3 length is 14 residues. Trimming cost V 3 bases and J 5 bases; bases outside gene matches: 5. Germline V gene lookup returns CDR1 SGHRS and CDR2 YFSETQ. CDR3 nucleotide sequence: TGCGCCAGCAGCTCTAGCGGAAACGACAATGAGCAGTTCTTC. Its translation: CASSSSGNDNEQFF.

This clonotype came up a few times. V gene TRBV19 combines with J gene TRBJ1-4; D not resolved. V was clipped by 3 bases and J by 0 bases, with 20 bases between them. The CDR3 extends over 19 amino acids. Germline CDR1 is LNHDA and CDR2 is SQIVND (reference sequence). The CDR3 is CASSISLIIYPATNEKLFF. The CDR3 region has the DNA TGTGCCAGTAGTATCTCGTTGATTATCTACCCAGCAACTAATGAAAAACTGTTTTTT.

The CDR3 DNA reads as TGTGCCAGCCGAAAACTACTCGGGGCAGCCTACAATGAGCAGTTCTTC. It codes for CASRKLLGAAYNEQFF. This chain uses TRBV11-2 with TRBJ2-1; D might be TRBD1 or TRBD2, each matching 5 bases. CDR1 SGHAT and CDR2 FQNNGV come from the germline V gene. Deletions cut 8 bases from V and 2 bases from J, with 19 bases between. The CDR3 is 16 amino acids.

In this sample, this clonotype turned up many times. V is TRBV6-2 or TRBV6-3 and J is TRBJ1-1; 8 bases are a match to TRBD1. In germline, CDR1 is MNHEY, CDR2 SVGEGT. V shed 4 bases, J shed 1 base, and the junction held 8 bases outside the gene matches. This CDR3 spans 16 amino acids. The CDR3 DNA reads as TGTGCCAGCAGTTTCTCCCGTGGACAGGGGAACACTGAAGCTTTCTTT. Translated, it gives CASSFSRGQGNTEAFF.

This clonotype was detected ten times or more. This chain connects TRBV28 to TRBJ2-3; 7 nucleotides agree with TRBD2. Trimming cost V 7 bases and J 5 bases; bases outside gene matches: 12. Germline CDR1 and CDR2: MDHEN and SYDVKM. This CDR3 spans 15 amino acids. CDR3: CASMREWGLGDTQYF. The DNA for the CDR3 is TGTGCCAGCATGCGGGAGTGGGGTTTAGGAGATACGCAGTATTTT.

This clonotype was counted many times. V usage is TRBV11-1 and J usage is TRBJ2-1; TRBD2 matches 12 bases. This CDR3 spans 15 amino acids. V trimming: 4 bases; J trimming: 2 bases; junction bases outside the gene matches: 0. The germline V gene encodes CDR1 SGHAT and CDR2 FQDESV (reference sequence). CDR3 amino acids: CASSWTSGAYNEQFF. The CDR3 bases are TGTGCCAGCAGCTGGACTAGCGGGGCCTACAATGAGCAGTTCTTC.

This clonotype was detected many times. The rearrangement links TRBV12-5 to TRBJ2-1, with D possibly matching TRBD2 (6 bases). The CDR3 runs to 13 residues. Germline loops: CDR1 LGHNT, CDR2 FRNRAP. V was pared by 1 base and J by 7 bases, with 8 bases between. CDR3 DNA: TGTGCTAGTGGTTTGGGACTAGTGAATGAGCAGTTCTTC. It codes for CASGLGLVNEQFF.

The genes are TRBV20-1 and TRBJ1-4; D is possibly TRBD1 (6 bases). The CDR3 spans 16 residues. Per the germline V gene, CDR1 is DFQATT and CDR2 is SNEGSKA (reference sequence). V dropped 4 bases and J dropped 0 bases, with 15 bases sitting between them. CDR3 sequence (DNA): TGCAGTGCTACCGGGACACCGATCGCAACTAATGAAAAACTGTTTTTT. Its protein is CSATGTPIATNEKLFF.

This clonotype was counted a few times. V gene TRBV2 combines with J gene TRBJ2-2, with D perhaps matching TRBD1 (6 bases). Trimming left V 3 bases short and J 2 bases short, with 19 bases between. This CDR3 region has 18 residues. Germline V CDR1 and CDR2: SNHLY, FYNNEI. In DNA, the CDR3 is TGTGCCAGCAGTGAGGGCCTAGGCAGGGGCCTAAACACCGGGGAGCTGTTTTTT. It codes for CASSEGLGRGLNTGELFF.

Many counts were recorded for this clonotype. The chain carries TRBV3-1 and TRBJ2-3, with a possible D match to TRBD2 (6 bases). V was clipped by 4 bases and J by 3 bases, with 20 bases between them. The germline gives CDR1 LGHDT, CDR2 YNNKEL (reference sequence). The length of the CDR3 is 17 residues. CDR3 region: CASSPSWRGVVTDTQYF. The CDR3 bases are TGTGCCAGCAGCCCATCTTGGCGGGGTGTGGTGACAGATACGCAGTATTTT.

This clonotype has at least ten counts. J is TRBJ2-7 and V is TRBV6-1, with a weak D call TRBD2 (5 bases). V was trimmed by 5 bases and J by 3 bases, leaving 17 bases between them. The CDR3 sequence is 15 residues long. Germline V lookup: CDR1 MNHNS, CDR2 SASEGT. This chain's CDR3 is CASSKTMGVSYEQYF. CDR3 in DNA: TGTGCCAGCAGTAAAACGATGGGAGTGAGCTACGAGCAGTACTTC.

This clonotype was detected many times. V gene TRBV7-9 combines with J gene TRBJ2-7; 12 bases line up with TRBD1. CDR1 is SEHNR, CDR2 FQNEAQ, per germline (reference sequence). V was pared by 5 bases and J by 4 bases, with 6 bases of the junction left unmatched. This CDR3 is built from 15 residues. The chain's CDR3 is CASSQMGQGAYEQYF. The CDR3 region has the DNA TGTGCCAGCAGCCAAATGGGACAGGGGGCATACGAGCAGTACTTC. The whole variable domain, remainder taken from reference TRBV7-9 and TRBJ2-7, is DTGVSQNPRHKITKRGQNVTFRCDPISEHNRLYWYRQTLGQGPEFLTYFQNEAQLEKSRLLSDRFSAERPKGSFSTLEIQRTEQGDSAMYLCASSQMGQGAYEQYFGPGTRLTVT.

This clonotype was recorded a few times. The V call is TRBV5-1, the J call TRBJ2-7, with a tentative D call TRBD2 (5 bases). The CDR3 sequence is 13 residues long. V was cut by 1 base and J by 6 bases, with 11 bases left in between. Germline CDR1 reads SGHRS; CDR2 reads YFSETQ. The CDR3 reads CASSLSRAGEQYF. The CDR3 coding sequence is TGCGCCAGCAGCTTGTCGAGGGCGGGCGAGCAGTACTTC. The entire variable domain, with the rest obtained from reference TRBV5-1 and TRBJ2-7, is as follows: KAGVTQTPRYLIKTRGQQVTLSCSPISGHRSVSWYQQTPGQGLQFLFEYFSETQRNKGNFPGRFSGRQFSNSRSEMNVSTLELGDSALYLCASSLSRAGEQYFGPGTRLTVT.

This clonotype was seen at least ten times. V and J are TRBV2 and TRBJ2-7, with D uncertain. The germline gives CDR1 SNHLY, CDR2 FYNNEI. This CDR3 is 11 amino acids long. V lost 3 bases and J lost 4, with 4 bases in between. CDR3 in DNA: TGTGCCAGCAGTGAGGAATACGAGCAGTACTTC. It yields the protein CASSEEYEQYF.